Listed below are T cell receptor beta chains from one sample, sequenced in a study of identical twins. MiXCR was run by TCRdb on the 5' RACE reads, yielding one entry per CDR3 protein. The table lists over 550,000 distinct CDR3 sequences, around 7.5% of them singletons. The same sample was also studied in work on yellow fever vaccine responses in identical twins.

The specimen sequenced was PBMCs. Receptors originate from a woman under 30 in good health. Both conserved end residues are part of each CDR3. D genes are given only for firm matches. Some rows have no size entry. The others give once, few or many, or a class for an expanded clone.

cdr3_aa cdr3_nt d_call j_call v_call clone_size
CASSWTPGDEQFF TGCGCCAGCAGCTGGACGCCTGGGGATGAGCAGTTCTTC - TRBJ2-1 TRBV5-1 -
CSARDRWDFYGYTF TGCAGTGCTAGAGATCGCTGGGACTTTTATGGCTACACCTTC - TRBJ1-2 TRBV20-1 few
CARGTSGRSYEQYF TGTGCCAGGGGGACTAGCGGGAGGTCCTACGAGCAGTACTTC TRBD2 TRBJ2-7 TRBV2 many
CASSPSSGSGETQYF TGTGCCAGCAGTCCCTCTAGCGGGAGTGGAGAGACCCAGTACTTC TRBD2 TRBJ2-5 TRBV4-2 -
CASSDGTRGLFF TGCGCCAGCAGCGATGGGACTAGAGGGCTGTTTTTT TRBD2 TRBJ2-2 TRBV5-1 -
CASGLVLSGATFFNEKLFF TGTGCTAGTGGTTTGGTACTCTCAGGGGCCACGTTTTTTAATGAAAAACTGTTTTTT - TRBJ1-4 TRBV12-5 few
CASSQPPGARTDTQYF TGCGCCAGCAGCCAGCCACCGGGGGCCCGCACAGATACGCAGTATTTT - TRBJ2-3 TRBV4-1 many
CSVVRVTNEKLFF TGCAGCGTTGTCAGGGTAACTAATGAAAAACTGTTTTTT - TRBJ1-4 TRBV29-1 many
CASSWTLYEQYF TGTGCCAGCAGCTGGACATTGTACGAGCAGTACTTC - TRBJ2-7 TRBV7-9 many
CASSIGQVTGELFF TGTGCCAGTAGTATCGGACAGGTCACCGGGGAGCTGTTTTTT TRBD1 TRBJ2-2 TRBV19 -
CASSPTGDGWEQYF TGTGCCAGCAGCCCGACAGGGGATGGCTGGGAGCAGTACTTC TRBD1 TRBJ2-7 TRBV12-3/TRBV12-4 -